These 4 T cell receptor beta chains were sequenced from one sample in a study of blood T cell repertoires in COVID-19. This table comes from immunoSEQ multiplex PCR, and its TCRdb copy is limited to in-frame clones, with some not included. Of approximately 150,000 clones in the sample, 80% were seen once. The sequenced material came from PBMCs or T cells enriched from blood (not recorded which). The source of these receptors is a man aged 35-49 years who had recovered from COVID-19.

This chain links TRBV7-9 with TRBJ1-4, with unresolved D. V lost 1 base and J lost 7, with 13 bases in between. Germline V gene data show CDR1 as SEHNR and CDR2 as FQNEAQ (reference sequence). The CDR3 covers 15 residues. DNA for the CDR3: TGTGCCAGCAGCTTAGGGGTTGCGGAACCTGAAAAACTGTTTTTT. Encoded protein: CASSLGVAEPEKLFF.

The chain couples TRBV6-2 or TRBV6-3 to TRBJ2-2, with TRBD1 matching over 7 bases. CDR3 length: 15 residues. Germline trimming cut 2 bases from V and 7 bases from J; bases unmatched to any gene: 7. The germline gives CDR1 MNHEY, CDR2 SVGEGT. The CDR3, as DNA: TGTGCCAGCAGTTACAAGGGGGCAGAAAGCGGGGAGCTGTTTTTT. Protein sequence: CASSYKGAESGELFF.

The J gene is TRBJ2-7, the V gene TRBV15; weak D call: TRBD2 (7 bases). The CDR3 loop spans 14 amino acids. From germline, CDR1 is LNHNV and CDR2 YYDKDF (reference sequence). V dropped 6 bases and J dropped 4 bases, with 16 bases sitting between them. CDR3 loop: CATRRRGAGYEQYV. In DNA form, the CDR3 reads TGTGCCACCAGACGACGGGGGGCCGGGTACGAGCAGTACGTC.

The CDR3 DNA is TGTGCCAGCAGAGTTCAGGACAAGTATGGCTACACCTTC. It codes for CASRVQDKYGYTF. The genes are TRBV6-5 and TRBJ1-2, with D maybe TRBD1 (5 bases). This CDR3 is built from 13 residues. Looked up from germline, CDR1 is MNHEY and CDR2 is SVGAGI. Trimming took 6 bases from V and 5 from J, leaving 13 bases between them.